The rows below give T cell receptor beta chains drawn from one sample of a study of T cells in Graves' hyperthyroidism and ophthalmopathy. MiXCR was run by TCRdb on the multiplex PCR reads, yielding one entry per CDR3 protein. Among 600,000 to 850,000 distinct CDR3 sequences, roughly 20% were seen once, and the ten largest hold 16%. The specimen was blood. The receptors stem from a woman in her forties or fifties with Graves' hyperthyroidism that later progressed to Graves' ophthalmopathy. Both conserved end residues are part of each CDR3.

J gene	V gene	CDR3 protein
TRBJ2-7	TRBV29-1	CSGGSGYEQYF
TRBJ1-2	TRBV12-3/TRBV12-4	CASSQTGTPAPYGYTF
TRBJ2-5	TRBV5-1	CASISPPQETQYF
TRBJ1-1	TRBV3-1	CASSHDPGQRINTEAFF
TRBJ2-5	TRBV6-5	CASSYSLGQGGAETQYF
TRBJ1-3	TRBV3-1	CASSLRTGEVDTIYF
TRBJ1-5	TRBV27	CASSLQGASQPQHF
TRBJ2-7	TRBV10-3	CAITSAGSTYEQYF
TRBJ1-2	TRBV3-1	CASSQQGMGYGYTF
TRBJ1-2	TRBV20-1	CSAPPGENGYTF
TRBJ2-5	TRBV3-1	CASSLQMIAQYF
TRBJ1-2	TRBV7-9	CASSFLPGQVPNYGYTF
TRBJ1-2	TRBV2	CASSERSSGGYTF
TRBJ2-7	TRBV15	CATSDGRGTYEQYF
TRBJ1-1	TRBV7-8	CASSYRTGPNTEAFF
TRBJ2-5	TRBV14	CASSQGLIQETQYF
TRBJ2-2	TRBV5-5	CASRGVSGELFF
TRBJ1-1	TRBV18	CASSPPTGGGRNTEAFF
TRBJ2-5	TRBV7-9	CASSLTGKGETQYF
TRBJ2-4	TRBV12-3/TRBV12-4	CASRVFGHLNIQYF
TRBJ2-5	TRBV28	CASTDRFQETQYF
TRBJ1-1	TRBV5-1	CASSPEQSARTEAFF
TRBJ2-5	TRBV7-8	CASSFPGITETQYF
TRBJ2-3	TRBV4-1	CASSQTGGFEYF
TRBJ1-2	TRBV30	CAWNKGSGYGYTF
TRBJ2-7	TRBV5-5	CASSLARENPYEQYF
TRBJ2-5	TRBV6-2/TRBV6-3	CASSYSGSTLGETQYF
TRBJ2-2	TRBV19	CASSPRLAGELFF
TRBJ1-2	TRBV18	CASSPSGQGSYGYTF
TRBJ1-1	TRBV20-1	CSARGRGNTEAFF
TRBJ1-1	TRBV10-3	CAISQHWRNTEAFF
TRBJ1-2	TRBV7-9	CASSSANSYYGYTF
TRBJ1-6	TRBV7-6	CASSLRSSVNSPLHF
TRBJ1-3	TRBV10-3	CAIRDTGRNTIYF
TRBJ1-2	TRBV30	CAWSLGVGYGYTF
TRBJ2-2	TRBV5-4	CASRFSGGPNTGELFF
TRBJ2-3	TRBV6-5	CASSYLRDRADTQYF
TRBJ2-6	TRBV5-5	CASSPRDGSTSGANVQTF
TRBJ2-7	TRBV14	CASSQNGVLGNYEQYF
TRBJ1-5	TRBV10-2	CASSESNNNQPQHF
TRBJ2-7	TRBV20-1	CSANVGTSGLPGEQYF
TRBJ2-1	TRBV12-3/TRBV12-4	CASRHRDSISYNEQFF
TRBJ2-2	TRBV5-8	CASSLEKGGYFAGELFF
TRBJ1-2	TRBV15	CATSKFRGRVNYGYTF
TRBJ1-3	TRBV5-8	CASIWTGYTGNTIYF
TRBJ1-4	TRBV9	CASSPTLQREKLFF
TRBJ2-5	TRBV20-1	CSASSGDQETQYF
TRBJ2-5	TRBV10-1	CASSPGTGYDVLETQYF
TRBJ1-1	TRBV18	CASSGGTPYGTEAFF
TRBJ1-2	TRBV20-1	CSASQSREAGGYTF
TRBJ2-7	TRBV7-9	CASSDDRSYEQYF
TRBJ2-1	TRBV12-3/TRBV12-4	CASSLAAGRSYNEQFF
TRBJ2-1	TRBV27	CASATGGNEQFF
TRBJ2-3	TRBV20-1	CSARDPAADTTDTQYF
TRBJ2-7	TRBV3-1	CASSQHGGRPSYEQYF
TRBJ2-1	TRBV5-1	CASSQVVDSYNEQFF
TRBJ2-5	TRBV29-1	CSVQGGGEKTQYF
TRBJ2-1	TRBV20-1	CSATTASYNEQFF
TRBJ2-3	TRBV30	CAWKMTGFLLDTQYF